Listed below are T cell receptor beta chains from one sample, sequenced in a study of shared T cell receptors in the human thymus. The protocol was immunoSEQ multiplex PCR, while the TCRdb copy is restricted to in-frame clones and leaves out a portion. The table shows some 640,000 clones, with 80% to 90% occurring only once. Another study also made use of these data, one on human thymus T cells.

What was sequenced was thymocytes. The source of these receptors is a boy younger than two with a congenital heart defect. Each CDR3 is given with its conserved first and last residue. A D gene is named only where the DNA matches it firmly. The listing skips clone size in some rows; elsewhere it reads once, few, many or a size class.

size	V	J	D	length	CDR3	DNA
-	TRBV7-9	TRBJ1-5	-	12	CASSLGDQPQHF	TGTGCCAGCAGCTTAGGAGATCAGCCCCAGCATTTT
-	TRBV7-8	TRBJ2-5	TRBD2	15	CASSLSGGARETQYF	TGTGCCAGCAGCTTAAGCGGGGGGGCAAGGGAGACCCAGTACTTC
-	TRBV5-1	TRBJ1-5	-	13	CASSPAGGQPQHF	TGCGCCAGCAGCCCCGCGGGAGGACAGCCCCAGCATTTT
-	TRBV28	TRBJ1-2	-	15	CASSRLAGGHYGYTF	TGTGCCAGCAGTCGTCTGGCCGGGGGGCACTATGGCTACACCTTC
-	TRBV15	TRBJ2-1	-	14	CATSRDPGDNEQFF	TGTGCCACCAGCAGAGACCCGGGAGACAATGAGCAGTTCTTC
-	TRBV2	TRBJ1-4	TRBD1	14	CASSGQGRLGKLFF	TGTGCCAGCAGTGGACAGGGAAGGCTTGGAAAACTGTTTTTT
once	TRBV5-1	TRBJ2-7	TRBD1	13	CASSQGAHYEQYF	TGCGCCAGCAGCCAGGGGGCCCACTACGAGCAGTACTTC
few	TRBV7-9	TRBJ1-3	TRBD1	17	CASSVPGTGNSGNTIYF	TGTGCCAGCAGCGTACCCGGGACAGGGAACTCTGGAAACACCATATATTTT
-	TRBV10-1	TRBJ1-4	-	17	CARETGEGPMVKNCCFF	TGCGCCAGGGAGACAGGAGAAGGCCCTATGGTGAAAAACTGTTGCTTTTTT
-	TRBV7-9	TRBJ1-1	-	13	CASSLGRNTEAFF	TGTGCCAGCAGCTTAGGCAGGAACACTGAAGCTTTCTTT
once	TRBV7-9	TRBJ2-3	TRBD1	15	CASIRDSGSTDTQYF	TGTGCCAGCATCCGGGACAGTGGGAGCACAGATACGCAGTATTTT
-	TRBV27	TRBJ2-3	TRBD1	15	CASSLQGAFTDTQYF	TGTGCCAGCAGTCTACAGGGGGCGTTCACAGATACGCAGTATTTT
-	TRBV7-2	TRBJ2-1	TRBD1	17	CASSPGGWASSYNEQFF	TGTGCCAGCAGCCCAGGGGGCTGGGCGAGCTCCTACAATGAGCAGTTCTTC
few	TRBV19	TRBJ1-5	TRBD1	16	CASSKKDRLIWQPQHF	TGTGCCAGTAGCAAAAAGGACAGGCTTATATGGCAGCCCCAGCATTTT
-	TRBV6-6	TRBJ2-5	-	12	CASSHLRHEGYF	TGTGCCAGCAGCCACTTGCGGCATGAAGGGTACTTC
-	TRBV19	TRBJ2-1	-	14	CASSRQDAHNEQFF	TGTGCCAGTAGTAGACAGGACGCCCACAATGAGCAGTTCTTC
-	TRBV7-6	TRBJ2-4	TRBD1	14	CASSPRDSINIQYF	TGTGCCAGCAGCCCCAGGGACAGTATAAACATTCAGTACTTC
-	TRBV19	TRBJ2-7	TRBD2	18	CASSINGERGVLSYEQYF	TGTGCCAGTAGTATAAACGGTGAGCGGGGGGTCCTCTCCTACGAGCAGTACTTC
-	TRBV28	TRBJ1-3	-	16	CASSFPIRAAGNTIYF	TGTGCCAGCAGTTTCCCGATCAGGGCGGCCGGAAACACCATATATTTT
-	TRBV28	TRBJ2-7	TRBD2	17	CASSLAGLAGGHHEQYF	TGTGCCAGCAGTTTAGCCGGACTAGCGGGGGGGCATCACGAGCAGTACTTC
-	TRBV10-3	TRBJ2-7	TRBD1	14	CAITPDRESYEQYF	TGTGCCATCACTCCGGACAGGGAATCCTACGAGCAGTACTTC
-	TRBV7-7	TRBJ2-1	-	15	CASSSDGGPGNEQFF	TGTGCCAGCAGCTCGGACGGGGGACCAGGGAATGAGCAGTTCTTC
-	TRBV27	TRBJ2-7	TRBD1	14	CASSRDRGFWEQYF	TGTGCCAGCAGTCGGGACAGGGGGTTTTGGGAGCAGTACTTC
-	TRBV7-2	TRBJ1-5	-	15	CASSLGAFGNQPQHF	TGTGCCAGCAGCTTAGGAGCCTTCGGCAATCAGCCCCAGCATTTT
once	TRBV6-5	TRBJ2-7	TRBD2	15	CASGSLQREEYEQYF	TGTGCCAGCGGGTCTTTACAGCGGGAGGAATACGAGCAGTACTTC
-	TRBV5-5	TRBJ1-1	-	14	CASSPRGVNTEAFF	TGTGCCAGCAGCCCCCGGGGGGTGAACACTGAAGCTTTCTTT
-	TRBV28	TRBJ1-4	-	12	CASAKANEKLFF	TGTGCCAGCGCGAAAGCTAATGAAAAACTGTTTTTT
-	TRBV27	TRBJ1-2	TRBD1	13	CASSGQEDYGYTF	TGTGCCAGCAGTGGACAGGAGGACTATGGCTACACCTTC
-	TRBV7-8	TRBJ2-1	TRBD2	16	CASSPRGTSGSNEQFF	TGTGCCAGCAGCCCAAGGGGGACTAGCGGGAGCAATGAGCAGTTCTTC
-	TRBV15	TRBJ2-1	TRBD2	18	CATSRAPTREGSYNEQFF	TGTGCCACCAGCAGAGCCCCTACGAGGGAGGGATCCTACAATGAGCAGTTCTTC
-	TRBV5-8	TRBJ2-2	-	16	CASSLAGSANTGELFF	TGTGCCAGCAGCTTGGCCGGTAGCGCAAACACCGGGGAGCTGTTTTTT
-	TRBV11-2	TRBJ1-1	-	15	CASSNVRGYMSEAFF	TGTGCCAGCAGCAATGTGCGGGGTTACATGTCTGAAGCTTTCTTT